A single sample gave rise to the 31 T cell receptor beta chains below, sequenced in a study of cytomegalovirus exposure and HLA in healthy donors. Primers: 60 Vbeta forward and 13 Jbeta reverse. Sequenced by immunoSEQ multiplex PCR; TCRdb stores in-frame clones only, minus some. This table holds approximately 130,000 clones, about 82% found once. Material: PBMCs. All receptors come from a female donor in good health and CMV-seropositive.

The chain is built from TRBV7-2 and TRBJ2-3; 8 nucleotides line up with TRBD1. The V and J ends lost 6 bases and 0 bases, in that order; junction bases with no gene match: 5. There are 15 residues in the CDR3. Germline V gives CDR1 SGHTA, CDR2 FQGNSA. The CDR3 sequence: CASSTDRGSTDTQYF. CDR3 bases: TGTGCCAGCAGTACAGACAGGGGTAGCACAGATACGCAGTATTTT.

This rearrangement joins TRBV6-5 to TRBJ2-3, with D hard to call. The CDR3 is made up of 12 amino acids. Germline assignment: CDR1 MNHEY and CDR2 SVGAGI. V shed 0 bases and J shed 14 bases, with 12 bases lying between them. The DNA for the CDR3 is TGTGCCAGCAGTTACTCCGGAGTTCGTATGTATTTT. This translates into CASSYSGVRMYF.

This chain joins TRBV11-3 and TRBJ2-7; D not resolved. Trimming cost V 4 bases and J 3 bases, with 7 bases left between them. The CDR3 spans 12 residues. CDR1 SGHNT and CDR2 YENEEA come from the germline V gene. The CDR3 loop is CASSSNGYEQYF. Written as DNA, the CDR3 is TGTGCCAGCAGCTCGAACGGCTACGAGCAGTACTTC.

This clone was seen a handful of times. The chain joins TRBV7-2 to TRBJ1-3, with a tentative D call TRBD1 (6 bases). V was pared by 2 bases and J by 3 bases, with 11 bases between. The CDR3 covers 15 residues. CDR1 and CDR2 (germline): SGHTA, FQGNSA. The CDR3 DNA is TGTGCCAGCAGCTTATATGGACAGCGTGGAAACACCATATATTTT. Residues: CASSLYGQRGNTIYF.

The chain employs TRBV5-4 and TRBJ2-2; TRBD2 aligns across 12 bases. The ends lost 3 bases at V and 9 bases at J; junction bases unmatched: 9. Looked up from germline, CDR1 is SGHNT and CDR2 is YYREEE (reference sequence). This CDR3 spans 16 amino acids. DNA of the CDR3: TGTGCCAGCAGCTCGGCGACTAGCGGGAGTGAATGGGAGCTGTTTTTT. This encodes CASSSATSGSEWELFF.

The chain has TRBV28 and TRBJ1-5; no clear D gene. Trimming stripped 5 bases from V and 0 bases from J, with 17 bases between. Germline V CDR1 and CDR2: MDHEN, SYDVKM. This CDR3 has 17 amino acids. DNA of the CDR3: TGTGCCAGCAGTCCCACACCGACTGCATATAGCAATCAGCCCCAGCATTTT. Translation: CASSPTPTAYSNQPQHF.

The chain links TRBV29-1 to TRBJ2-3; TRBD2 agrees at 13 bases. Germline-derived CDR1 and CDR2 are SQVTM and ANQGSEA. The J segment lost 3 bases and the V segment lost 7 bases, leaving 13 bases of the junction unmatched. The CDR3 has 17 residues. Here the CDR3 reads CSAGLAGRSGRTDTQYF. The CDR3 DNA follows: TGCAGCGCGGGACTAGCGGGACGATCGGGCAGGACAGATACGCAGTATTTT.

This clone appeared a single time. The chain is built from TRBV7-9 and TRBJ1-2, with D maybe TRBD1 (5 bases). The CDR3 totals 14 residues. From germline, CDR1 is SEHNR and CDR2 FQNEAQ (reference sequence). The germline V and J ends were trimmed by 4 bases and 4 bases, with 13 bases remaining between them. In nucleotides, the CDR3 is TGTGCCAGCAGCTACAGAGACAGTACCTATGGCTACACCTTC. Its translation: CASSYRDSTYGYTF.

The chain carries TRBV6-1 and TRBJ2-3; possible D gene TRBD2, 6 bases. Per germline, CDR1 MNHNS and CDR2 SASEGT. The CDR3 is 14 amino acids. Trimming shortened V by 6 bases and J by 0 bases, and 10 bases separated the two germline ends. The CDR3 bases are TGTGCCAGCAGGGCGGGACCAAGCACAGATACGCAGTATTTT. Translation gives CASRAGPSTDTQYF.

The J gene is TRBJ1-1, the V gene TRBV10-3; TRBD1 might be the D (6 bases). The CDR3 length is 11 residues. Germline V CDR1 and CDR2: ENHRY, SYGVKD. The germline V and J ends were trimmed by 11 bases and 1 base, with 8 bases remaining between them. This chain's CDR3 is CAPGQNTEAFF. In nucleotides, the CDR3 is TGTGCCCCGGGACAGAACACTGAAGCTTTCTTT.

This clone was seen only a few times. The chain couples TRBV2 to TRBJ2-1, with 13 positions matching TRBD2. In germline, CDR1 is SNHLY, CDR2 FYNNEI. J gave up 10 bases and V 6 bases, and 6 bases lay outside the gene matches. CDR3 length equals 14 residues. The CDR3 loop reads CASSTSGGGGEQFF. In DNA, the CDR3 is TGTGCCAGCAGCACTAGCGGGGGGGGCGGGGAGCAGTTCTTC. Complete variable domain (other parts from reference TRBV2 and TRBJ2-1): EPEVTQTPSHQVTQMGQEVILRCVPISNHLYFYWYRQILGQKVEFLVSFYNNEISEKSEIFDDQFSVERPDGSNFTLKIRSTKLEDSAMYFCASSTSGGGGEQFFGPGTRLTVL.

The CDR3 reads CASIKGDTQYF. The CDR3 region has the DNA TGTGCCAGCATCAAGGGGGACACGCAGTATTTT. The V call is TRBV28, the J call TRBJ2-3, with TRBD1 as a possible D gene (6 bases). The V end lost 7 bases, the J end lost 9 bases, and 11 bases lay between the germline ends. CDR3 length: 11 residues. Germline-derived CDR1 and CDR2 are MDHEN and SYDVKM.

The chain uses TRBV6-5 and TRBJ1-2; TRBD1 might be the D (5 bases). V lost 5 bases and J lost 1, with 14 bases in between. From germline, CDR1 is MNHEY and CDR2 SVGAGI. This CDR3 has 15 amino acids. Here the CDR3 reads CASSPGTASNYGYTF. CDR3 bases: TGTGCCAGCAGTCCCGGGACTGCTAGTAACTATGGCTACACCTTC.

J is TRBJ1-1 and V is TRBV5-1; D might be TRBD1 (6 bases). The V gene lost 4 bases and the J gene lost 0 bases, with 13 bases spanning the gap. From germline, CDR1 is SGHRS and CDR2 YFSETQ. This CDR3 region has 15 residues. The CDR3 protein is CASSLPRTVNTEAFF. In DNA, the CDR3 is TGCGCCAGCAGCCTACCTAGGACAGTGAACACTGAAGCTTTCTTT.

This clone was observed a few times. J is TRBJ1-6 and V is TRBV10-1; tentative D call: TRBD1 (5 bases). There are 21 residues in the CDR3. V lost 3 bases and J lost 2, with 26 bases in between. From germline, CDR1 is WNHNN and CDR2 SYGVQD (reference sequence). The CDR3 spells CASSDPNRDSDVIPYNSPLHF. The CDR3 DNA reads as TGCGCCAGCAGTGATCCTAACCGGGACTCCGACGTTATACCCTATAATTCACCCCTCCACTTT.

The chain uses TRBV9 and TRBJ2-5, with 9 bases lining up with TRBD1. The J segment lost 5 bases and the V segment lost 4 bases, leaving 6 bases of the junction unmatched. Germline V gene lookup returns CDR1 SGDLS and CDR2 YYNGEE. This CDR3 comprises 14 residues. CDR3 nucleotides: TGTGCCAGCAGCCCGACAGGGGGTAGCGAGACCCAGTACTTC. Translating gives CASSPTGGSETQYF.

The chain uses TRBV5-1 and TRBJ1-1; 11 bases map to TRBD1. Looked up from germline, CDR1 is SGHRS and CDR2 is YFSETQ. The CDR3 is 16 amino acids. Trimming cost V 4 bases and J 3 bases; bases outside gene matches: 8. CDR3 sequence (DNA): TGCGCCAGCAGCGTTGGGACAGGGGGTCTCGACACTGAAGCTTTCTTT. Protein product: CASSVGTGGLDTEAFF.

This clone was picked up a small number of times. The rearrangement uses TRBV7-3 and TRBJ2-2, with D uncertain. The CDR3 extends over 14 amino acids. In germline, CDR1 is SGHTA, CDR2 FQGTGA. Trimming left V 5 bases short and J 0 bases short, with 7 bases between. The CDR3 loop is CASSPHSNTGELFF. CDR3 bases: TGTGCCAGCAGCCCCCACTCGAACACCGGGGAGCTGTTTTTT.

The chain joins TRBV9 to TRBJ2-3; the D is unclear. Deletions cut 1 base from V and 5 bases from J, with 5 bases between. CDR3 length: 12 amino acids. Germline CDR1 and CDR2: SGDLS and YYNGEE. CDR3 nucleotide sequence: TGTGCCAGCAGCGTACGAGGAGATACGCAGTATTTT. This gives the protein CASSVRGDTQYF. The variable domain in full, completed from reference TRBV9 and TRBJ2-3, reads DSGVTQTPKHLITATGQRVTLRCSPRSGDLSVYWYQQSLDQGLQFLIQYYNGEERAKGNILERFSAQQFPDLHSELNLSSLELGDSALYFCASSVRGDTQYFGPGTRLTVL.

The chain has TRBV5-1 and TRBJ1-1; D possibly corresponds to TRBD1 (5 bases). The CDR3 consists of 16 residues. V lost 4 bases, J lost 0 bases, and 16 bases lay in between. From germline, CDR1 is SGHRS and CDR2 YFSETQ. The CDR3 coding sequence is TGCGCCAGCAGCCCAAAGGCGACAGACATGAACACTGAAGCTTTCTTT. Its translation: CASSPKATDMNTEAFF.

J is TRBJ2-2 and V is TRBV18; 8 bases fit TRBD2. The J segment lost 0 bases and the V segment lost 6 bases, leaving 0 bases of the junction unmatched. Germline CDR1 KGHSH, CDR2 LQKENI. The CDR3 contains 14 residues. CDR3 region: CASSGGANTGELFF. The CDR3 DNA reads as TGTGCCAGCTCCGGGGGGGCGAACACCGGGGAGCTGTTTTTT.

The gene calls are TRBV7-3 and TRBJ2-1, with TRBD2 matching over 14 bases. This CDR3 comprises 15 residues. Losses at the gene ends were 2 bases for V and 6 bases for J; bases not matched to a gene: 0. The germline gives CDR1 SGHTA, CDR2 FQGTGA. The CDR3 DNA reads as TGTGCCAGCAGCTTAGGGACTAGCGGGGGCAATGAGCAGTTCTTC. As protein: CASSLGTSGGNEQFF. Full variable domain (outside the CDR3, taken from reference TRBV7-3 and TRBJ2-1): GAGVSQTPSNKVTEKGKYVELRCDPISGHTALYWYRQSLGQGPEFLIYFQGTGAADDSGLPNDRFFAVRPEGSVSTLKIQRTERGDSAVYLCASSLGTSGGNEQFFGPGTRLTVL.

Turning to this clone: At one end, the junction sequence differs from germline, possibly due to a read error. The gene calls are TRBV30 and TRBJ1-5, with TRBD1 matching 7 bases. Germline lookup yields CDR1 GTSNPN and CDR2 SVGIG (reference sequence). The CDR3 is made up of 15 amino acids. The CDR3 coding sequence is TGTGCCCGGAGTGTAGGGACAGTGGGGTTGGGACCCCAGCATTTT. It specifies CARSVGTVGLGPQHF.

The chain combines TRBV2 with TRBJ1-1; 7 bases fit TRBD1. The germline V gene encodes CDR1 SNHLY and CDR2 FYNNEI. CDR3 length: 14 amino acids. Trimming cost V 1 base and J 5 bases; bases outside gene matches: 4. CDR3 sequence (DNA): TGTGCCAGCAGTGAAGACAGGGGAGGAACTGAAGCTTTCTTT. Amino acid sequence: CASSEDRGGTEAFF.

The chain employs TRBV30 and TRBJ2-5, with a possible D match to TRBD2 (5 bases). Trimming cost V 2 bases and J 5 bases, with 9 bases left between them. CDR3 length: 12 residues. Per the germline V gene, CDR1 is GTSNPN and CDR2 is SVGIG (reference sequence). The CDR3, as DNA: TGTGCCTGGAGTTCCGCGGGCGAGACCCAGTACTTC. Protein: CAWSSAGETQYF.

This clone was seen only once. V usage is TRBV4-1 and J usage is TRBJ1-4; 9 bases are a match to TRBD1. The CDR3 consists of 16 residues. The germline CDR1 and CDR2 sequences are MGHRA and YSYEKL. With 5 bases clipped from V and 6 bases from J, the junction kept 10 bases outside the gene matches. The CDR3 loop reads CASSVTGGQGHEKLFF. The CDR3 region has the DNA TGCGCCAGCAGCGTAACCGGGGGACAGGGTCATGAAAAACTGTTTTTT.

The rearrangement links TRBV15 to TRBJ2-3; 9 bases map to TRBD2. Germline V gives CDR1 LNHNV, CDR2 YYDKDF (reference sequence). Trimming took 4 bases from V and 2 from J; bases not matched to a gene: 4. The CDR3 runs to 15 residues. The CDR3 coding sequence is TGTGCCACCAGCACTAGCGGGGCCGTCACAGATACGCAGTATTTT. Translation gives CATSTSGAVTDTQYF.

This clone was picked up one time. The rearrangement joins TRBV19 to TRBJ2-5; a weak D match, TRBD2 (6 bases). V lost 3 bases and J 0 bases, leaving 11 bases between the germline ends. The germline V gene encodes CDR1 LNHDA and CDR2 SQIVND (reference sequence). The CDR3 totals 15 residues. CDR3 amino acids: CASSMLGGYQETQYF. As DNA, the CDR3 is TGTGCCAGTAGTATGCTCGGAGGGTACCAAGAGACCCAGTACTTC.

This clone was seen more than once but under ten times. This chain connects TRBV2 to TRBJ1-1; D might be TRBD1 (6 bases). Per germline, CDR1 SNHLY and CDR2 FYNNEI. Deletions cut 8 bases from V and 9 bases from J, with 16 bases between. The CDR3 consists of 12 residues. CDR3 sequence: CASGTIRDKAFF. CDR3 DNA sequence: TGTGCCAGCGGGACGATACGGGACAAAGCTTTCTTT.

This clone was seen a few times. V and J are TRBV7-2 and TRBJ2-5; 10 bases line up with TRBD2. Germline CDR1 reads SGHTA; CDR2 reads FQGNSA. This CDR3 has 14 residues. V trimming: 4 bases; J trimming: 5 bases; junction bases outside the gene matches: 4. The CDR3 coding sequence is TGTGCCAGCAGCTCTAGCGGGAGATGGGAGACCCAGTACTTC. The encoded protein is CASSSSGRWETQYF.

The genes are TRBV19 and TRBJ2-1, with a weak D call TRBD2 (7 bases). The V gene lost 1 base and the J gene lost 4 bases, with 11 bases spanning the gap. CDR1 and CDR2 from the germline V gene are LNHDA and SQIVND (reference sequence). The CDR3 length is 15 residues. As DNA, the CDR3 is TGTGCCAGTAGTATAGTGGGAGGGGGTTACAATGAGCAGTTCTTC. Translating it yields CASSIVGGGYNEQFF.